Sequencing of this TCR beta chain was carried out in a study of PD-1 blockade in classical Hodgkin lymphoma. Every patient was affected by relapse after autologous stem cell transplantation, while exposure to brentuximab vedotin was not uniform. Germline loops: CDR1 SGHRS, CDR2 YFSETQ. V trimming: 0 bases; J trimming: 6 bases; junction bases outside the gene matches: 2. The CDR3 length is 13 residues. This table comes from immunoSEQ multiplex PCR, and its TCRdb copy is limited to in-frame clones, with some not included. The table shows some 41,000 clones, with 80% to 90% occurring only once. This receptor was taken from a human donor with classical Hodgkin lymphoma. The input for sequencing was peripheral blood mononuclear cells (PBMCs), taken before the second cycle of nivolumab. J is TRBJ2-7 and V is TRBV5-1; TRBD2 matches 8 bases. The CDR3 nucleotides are TGCGCCAGCAGCTTGGATCGGGAGGGCGAGCAGTACTTC. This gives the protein CASSLDREGEQYF.